The rows below give T cell receptor beta chains drawn from one sample of a study of T cell repertoires in cytomegalovirus infection. TCRdb reprocessed the reads with MiXCR, giving one entry per CDR3 protein. Of 550,000 to 850,000 distinct CDR3 sequences listed, approximately 33% are singletons. Their recognized antigens are unknown. Sequenced material: cultured PBMCs, taken from culture after CMV antigen stimulation. These receptors originate from a human donor in good health (CMV status not recorded). Some clones in this sample may be carry-over from other donors' samples. Each CDR3 is given without its conserved first and last residue.

V: TRBV2
J: TRBJ2-7
CDR3: ASSAGLGTGAYEQY

V: TRBV7-8
J: TRBJ2-5
CDR3: ASSSGPGDSTWGETQY

V: TRBV7-9
J: TRBJ2-7
CDR3: AAGESSYEQY

V: TRBV10-3
J: TRBJ1-2
CDR3: AISEAGGYT

V: TRBV7-2
J: TRBJ2-6
CDR3: ASPLSGANVLT

V: TRBV7-8
J: TRBJ2-7
CDR3: ASSHRRVGWTYEQY

V: TRBV4-1
J: TRBJ2-7
CDR3: ASSTYGTGSYEQY

V: TRBV7-2
J: TRBJ2-2
CDR3: ASSSGGANTGELF

V: TRBV28
J: TRBJ2-5
CDR3: ASNWNRQAEETQY

V: TRBV7-2
J: TRBJ2-3
CDR3: ASSPGLSTDTQY

V: TRBV12-3/TRBV12-4
J: TRBJ2-5
CDR3: ASSSGQYQETQY

V: TRBV7-2
J: TRBJ2-3
CDR3: ASSLRGGPDTQY

V: TRBV7-8
J: TRBJ2-7
CDR3: ASSFAGIGYEQY

V: TRBV19
J: TRBJ2-1
CDR3: ASAGGGEVVDEQF

V: TRBV5-3
J: TRBJ2-5
CDR3: ASSPQGGVVETQY

V: TRBV7-2
J: TRBJ2-1
CDR3: ASSLVGGVGIYNEQF

V: TRBV7-2
J: TRBJ2-1
CDR3: ASSLPLGGDEQF

V: TRBV7-2
J: TRBJ1-1
CDR3: ASSVRSGFEAF

V: TRBV9
J: TRBJ2-5
CDR3: ASSLTTAGAGQWGETQY

V: TRBV14
J: TRBJ1-1
CDR3: ASSQERIAEAF

V: TRBV4-1
J: TRBJ2-3
CDR3: ASSQGPAQGVTDTQY

V: TRBV12-3/TRBV12-4
J: TRBJ1-2
CDR3: ASSFSPLEGYT

V: TRBV7-2
J: TRBJ1-4
CDR3: ASSLLGGEWEKLF

V: TRBV7-2
J: TRBJ2-5
CDR3: ASTMRGQSETQY

V: TRBV20-1
J: TRBJ2-1
CDR3: SAPIRKGVDEQF

V: TRBV7-2
J: TRBJ1-1
CDR3: ASSLVSDRNTEAF

V: TRBV7-9
J: TRBJ2-5
CDR3: ASSLVVADIETQY

V: TRBV15
J: TRBJ2-7
CDR3: ATSLSTGWDHEQY

V: TRBV10-3
J: TRBJ2-7
CDR3: AISPRSRRSYEQY

V: TRBV12-3/TRBV12-4
J: TRBJ1-5
CDR3: ASRDGPGPQH

V: TRBV19
J: TRBJ1-5
CDR3: ASSIMARGDQPQH

V: TRBV7-2
J: TRBJ2-1
CDR3: ASSGTSVYNEQF

V: TRBV24-1
J: TRBJ2-1
CDR3: ATSVSGPINEQF

V: TRBV4-1
J: TRBJ1-5
CDR3: ASSPPPGQSNQPQH

V: TRBV7-2
J: TRBJ2-3
CDR3: ASSLSYRGRDTQY

V: TRBV11-2
J: TRBJ2-1
CDR3: ASNPGGAREQF

V: TRBV7-2
J: TRBJ2-1
CDR3: ASSLERGSSSQF

V: TRBV20-1
J: TRBJ2-7
CDR3: SAFGTSGDEQY

V: TRBV6-2/TRBV6-3
J: TRBJ2-1
CDR3: ASSEGPSGRGFLDEQF

V: TRBV18
J: TRBJ2-5
CDR3: ASSPAGAPETQY

V: TRBV10-3
J: TRBJ1-3
CDR3: AITPGEGEFGNTIY

V: TRBV6-5
J: TRBJ2-2
CDR3: ASSRGPDTGELF

V: TRBV29-1
J: TRBJ1-1
CDR3: SVITGQGVTEAF

V: TRBV28
J: TRBJ2-7
CDR3: ASSPFVRYEQY

V: TRBV4-1
J: TRBJ2-7
CDR3: ASSQVEDRGREQY

V: TRBV6-5
J: TRBJ1-5
CDR3: APKGGGQPQH

V: TRBV18
J: TRBJ2-7
CDR3: ASSPPSLGQGTMQY

V: TRBV7-9
J: TRBJ2-2
CDR3: ATPGQGPTGELF

V: TRBV6-2/TRBV6-3
J: TRBJ1-1
CDR3: ASSRPRGTEAF

V: TRBV4-1
J: TRBJ1-6
CDR3: ASSRAPISPLH

V: TRBV12-3/TRBV12-4
J: TRBJ2-5
CDR3: ASSPGDRGGVTQY

V: TRBV20-1
J: TRBJ2-7
CDR3: SARPPGLASYEQY

V: TRBV7-8
J: TRBJ2-7
CDR3: ASSLGALYEQY